Only a few counts were recorded for the clone carrying this T cell receptor beta chain. Its antigen is currently unknown. TCRdb reprocessed the RT-PCR reads via MiXCR and lists one record per CDR3 protein. The sample has more than 550,000 distinct CDR3 sequences, roughly 10% seen once. This sample is part of a study of response to subunit inactivated influenza vaccine. Notes on the study in general: That few new T cells are recruited by each seasonal influenza vaccination was the authors' suggestion.

The CDR3 contains 16 residues. V was shortened by 6 bases and J by 0 bases, with 18 bases between the two germline ends. CDR1 and CDR2 (germline): MDHEN, SYDVKM. The same data also contributed to another study, on T cells expressing NK-cell markers. Turning to that study: UMIs were included in TCR beta cDNA generated by 5'RACE template switching. Sequencing of TCR beta repertoires drew on sorted CD3+CD56+NKG2C+, CD3+CD56+NKG2C- and CD3+CD56-NKG2C+ T cells.

V usage is TRBV28 and J usage is TRBJ2-7; D is possibly TRBD1 (5 bases). This receptor was taken from a man aged 50 or older who received an inactivated influenza vaccine. The sequencing used PBMCs from blood, collected on the day of vaccination. CDR3 nucleotides: TGTGCCAGCAGGGGCAGGTGGGGCGAGAGCTCCTACGAGCAGTACTTC. Translated, it gives CASRGRWGESSYEQYF.